These T cell receptor beta chains were read from a single sample in a study of T-cell reconstitution after alpha-beta-depleted transplantation in children. TCRdb reprocessed the PCR reads via MiXCR and lists one record per CDR3 protein. The table records fewer than 350,000 distinct CDR3 sequences, approximately 10% of them present only once. Sample: peripheral blood, taken 180 days after TCRalphabeta/CD19-depleted stem cell transplant. The receptors stem from a male patient aged 2-15 years who had a stem cell transplant for chronic granulomatous disease, so the T cells may come from the graft donor. The CDR3 runs from the conserved cysteine through the conserved F or W. D genes are given only for firm matches. Sizes are listed as how often the clone was seen (once, few, many) or a class if it is expanded.

>TRBV4-2|TRBJ1-5|TRBD1|once
CASSLGQGMSQPQHF
TGTGCCAGCAGCCTGGGACAGGGGATGAGCCAGCCCCAGCATTTT
>TRBV9|TRBJ2-1|NA|many
CASSAQQTYNEQFF
TGTGCCAGCAGCGCACAGCAGACCTACAATGAGCAGTTCTTC
>TRBV27|TRBJ2-4|NA|many
CASSSTGTAKNIQYF
TGTGCCAGCAGTTCCACCGGGACAGCCAAAAACATTCAGTACTTC
>TRBV7-2|TRBJ1-2|NA|many
CASSAELIPRDGYTF
TGTGCCAGCAGCGCCGAACTAATCCCCAGGGATGGCTACACCTTC
>TRBV29-1|TRBJ2-3|TRBD1|many
CSSSRQGSDTQYF
TGCAGCTCTAGCCGACAGGGGTCAGATACGCAGTATTTT
>TRBV7-2|TRBJ2-7|NA|few
CASSLEGAITYEQYF
TGTGCCAGCAGCTTAGAAGGGGCCATTACCTACGAGCAGTACTTC
>TRBV5-1|TRBJ2-1|TRBD2|many
CASRFSGSPYNEQFF
TGCGCCAGCAGGTTTAGCGGGAGCCCCTACAATGAGCAGTTCTTC
>TRBV4-3|TRBJ1-2|NA|many
CASSQSTQESYGYTF
TGCGCCAGCAGCCAGTCGACACAGGAGTCCTATGGCTACACCTTC
>TRBV20-1|TRBJ2-3|TRBD1|many
CSARGPTGSLTDTQYF
TGCAGTGCTAGAGGACCGACAGGGTCGTTGACAGATACGCAGTATTTT
>TRBV12-3/TRBV12-4|TRBJ2-1|TRBD2|many
CASRFTSGVNNEQFF
TGTGCCAGCAGATTTACTAGCGGGGTTAACAATGAGCAGTTCTTC